These T cell receptor beta chains were read from a single sample in a study of cytomegalovirus exposure and HLA in healthy donors. Assay used: immunoSEQ multiplex PCR; TCRdb lists only in-frame clones, some missing. The sample lists more than 200,000 clones, about four fifths occurring once. The specimen sequenced was PBMCs. These receptors were obtained from a man aged 35-49 years in good health and CMV-seropositive. The CDR3 runs from the conserved cysteine through the conserved F or W. Fields, in order: CDR3 protein, J gene, V gene.

CASSPSGWGSSGNTIYF	TRBJ1-3	TRBV27
CASQLAGVKDTQYF	TRBJ2-3	TRBV25-1
CASSSASGAVSYNEQFF	TRBJ2-1	TRBV13
CASSLIAGGGYNEQFF	TRBJ2-1	TRBV5-5
CASSQGANTEAFF	TRBJ1-1	TRBV18
CASATWSYEQYF	TRBJ2-7	TRBV12-5
CASSFTGDSYEQYF	-	TRBV27
CASTASGSYEQFF	TRBJ2-1	TRBV2
CASSFDRGGGHNEQFF	TRBJ2-1	TRBV6-5
CASSPPGPGELFF	TRBJ2-2	TRBV18
CASSLTPGEGYTF	TRBJ1-2	TRBV7-3